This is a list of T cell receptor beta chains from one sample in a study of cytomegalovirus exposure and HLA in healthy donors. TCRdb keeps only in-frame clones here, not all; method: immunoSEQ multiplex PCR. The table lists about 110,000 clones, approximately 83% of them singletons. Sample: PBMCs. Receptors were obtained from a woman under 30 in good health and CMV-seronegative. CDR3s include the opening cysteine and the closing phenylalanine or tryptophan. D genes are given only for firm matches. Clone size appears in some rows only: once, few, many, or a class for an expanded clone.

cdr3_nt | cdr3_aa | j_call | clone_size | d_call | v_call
TGTGCCAGCAGCTTAGAAACAGGGGATTCACCCCTCCACTTT | CASSLETGDSPLHF | TRBJ1-6 | . | TRBD1 | TRBV7-9
TGTGCCAGCAGCCACCCCCTAGCGGGAGGGCCAGATACGCAGTATTTT | CASSHPLAGGPDTQYF | TRBJ2-3 | few | TRBD2 | TRBV6-8
TGTGCCAGCAGCCTGGGGCCGGGACAGGGGTTCTCTGGGGCCAACGTCCTGACTTTC | CASSLGPGQGFSGANVLTF | TRBJ2-6 | once | TRBD1 | TRBV7-2
TGTGCCAGTGACAGACAGGGCGGCAATCAGCCCCAGCATTTT | CASDRQGGNQPQHF | TRBJ1-5 | . | TRBD1 | TRBV19
TGTGCCAGCAGCGTGGGGGGTGGCAATCAGCCCCAGCATTTT | CASSVGGGNQPQHF | TRBJ1-5 | . | . | TRBV9
TGTGCCAGCAGTTACCTAGACAGGCCTACATATGGCTACACCTTC | CASSYLDRPTYGYTF | TRBJ1-2 | . | . | TRBV6-6
TGTGCCAGCAGCTACCGGCCGTCCAGGGGGCAAGAGACCCAGTACTTC | CASSYRPSRGQETQYF | TRBJ2-5 | . | TRBD1 | TRBV5-5
TGTGCCAGCAGTCCACGTGCAGCTAGCAGTTCACCCCTCCACTTT | CASSPRAASSSPLHF | TRBJ1-6 | . | . | TRBV25-1
TGTGCTAGTGGTTCTGGACTTGGCGGGAACACAGATACGCAGTATTTT | CASGSGLGGNTDTQYF | TRBJ2-3 | . | . | TRBV12-5
TGTGCCAGCAGCCCTGGGACAGGGGCATCCGGGGAGCTGTTTTTT | CASSPGTGASGELFF | TRBJ2-2 | . | TRBD1 | TRBV28